One sample yielded the 18 T cell receptor beta chains listed below, sequenced in a study of blood T cell repertoires in COVID-19. Only in-frame clones appear in the TCRdb table, and some are missing; sequencing was by immunoSEQ multiplex PCR. The sample lists more than 150,000 clones; about four fifths were seen once. Specimen: peripheral blood. The receptor source for this set is a woman of 80 years or more with COVID-19, enrolled during active disease.

As DNA, the CDR3 is TGTGCCAGCAGCTTGGAATTTACTAGCGGGGGCTACAATGAGCAGTTCTTC. The encoded protein is CASSLEFTSGGYNEQFF. The genes are TRBV5-4 and TRBJ2-1; 11 nucleotides align to TRBD2. CDR1 is SGHNT, CDR2 YYREEE, per germline (reference sequence). This CDR3 region has 17 residues. With 0 bases clipped from V and 3 bases from J, the junction kept 5 bases outside the gene matches.

The rearrangement links TRBV28 to TRBJ1-3; D perhaps matches TRBD1 (5 bases). The CDR3 sequence is 16 residues long. Germline CDR1 MDHEN, CDR2 SYDVKM. The V end was cut by 5 bases, the J end by 1 base, with 15 bases between. This CDR3 reads CASSPPAGRSGNTIYF. The CDR3 DNA reads TGTGCCAGCAGTCCCCCGGCAGGGAGGTCTGGAAACACCATATATTTT.

The chain combines TRBV5-1 with TRBJ2-2; 8 nucleotides agree with TRBD2. Germline V CDR1 and CDR2: SGHRS, YFSETQ. This CDR3 is built from 14 residues. Trimming cost V 7 bases and J 7 bases; bases outside gene matches: 9. The DNA for the CDR3 is TGCGCCAGCGGGAGGACTAGCTGGAGCGGGGAGCTGTTTTTT. This gives the protein CASGRTSWSGELFF.

This sequence joins TRBV7-9 and TRBJ1-1, with TRBD1 identical over 8 bases. CDR1 and CDR2 from the germline V gene are SEHNR and FQNEAQ (reference sequence). The CDR3 is 17 amino acids. Trimming took 3 bases from V and 1 from J; bases not matched to a gene: 10. CDR3 sequence: CASSFSPRTGRNTEAFF. The CDR3 bases are TGTGCCAGCAGCTTTTCCCCACGGACAGGGCGGAACACTGAAGCTTTCTTT.

J is TRBJ1-1 and V is TRBV18; D gene ambiguous. CDR3 size: 13 residues. Trimming shortened V by 2 bases and J by 9 bases, and 13 bases separated the two germline ends. The germline V gene encodes CDR1 KGHSH and CDR2 LQKENI. The CDR3 DNA is TGTGCCAGCTCACCATCCCCCGCGGCTCAAGCTTTCTTT. Its protein is CASSPSPAAQAFF.

CDR3 residues: CASSLSGAGNEQFF. In DNA, the CDR3 is TGTGCCAGCAGCTTAAGCGGGGCAGGCAATGAGCAGTTCTTC. The rearrangement links TRBV7-3 to TRBJ2-1, with D maybe TRBD2 (6 bases). Germline CDR1 is SGHTA and CDR2 is FQGTGA. V was trimmed by 1 base and J by 6 bases, leaving 10 bases between them. The CDR3 contains 14 residues.

This clone has only one observation. The rearrangement links TRBV5-1 to TRBJ1-6; 7 bases align to TRBD1. Germline trimming cut 0 bases from V and 7 bases from J; bases unmatched to any gene: 13. Germline V lookup: CDR1 SGHRS, CDR2 YFSETQ. The CDR3 runs 18 residues. The CDR3 DNA reads TGCGCCAGCAGCTTGGTCCCCCTCACAGGGGCCGACAATTCACCCCTCCACTTT. Amino acids: CASSLVPLTGADNSPLHF.

This chain connects TRBV5-1 to TRBJ1-3; D is uncertain. The CDR3 is 16 amino acids. V lost 0 bases and J lost 4, with 14 bases in between. CDR1 SGHRS and CDR2 YFSETQ come from the germline V gene. The CDR3 loop is CASSLAGYGRGNTIYF. CDR3 nucleotides: TGCGCCAGCAGCTTGGCGGGATACGGGAGGGGAAACACCATATATTTT.

This chain links TRBV2 with TRBJ2-2; D gene uncertain. The germline V and J ends were trimmed by 4 bases and 2 bases, with 11 bases remaining between them. CDR3 length: 15 residues. In germline, CDR1 is SNHLY, CDR2 FYNNEI. CDR3 nucleotides: TGTGCCAGCAGTGTAAGCCTCCCCAACACCGGGGAGCTGTTTTTT. Amino acid sequence: CASSVSLPNTGELFF. Together with reference TRBV2 and TRBJ2-2, the CDR3 gives the full variable domain: EPEVTQTPSHQVTQMGQEVILRCVPISNHLYFYWYRQILGQKVEFLVSFYNNEISEKSEIFDDQFSVERPDGSNFTLKIRSTKLEDSAMYFCASSVSLPNTGELFFGEGSRLTVL.

The chain combines TRBV2 with TRBJ2-5; 9 bases map to TRBD2. V shed 4 bases and J 4 bases; nucleotides not matched to a gene: 10. The CDR3 has 16 amino acids. CDR1 is SNHLY, CDR2 FYNNEI, per germline. CDR3 nucleotides: TGTGCCAGCAGTGTTTTCCGGCGGGGGGGGCGAGAGACCCAGTACTTC. Its translation: CASSVFRRGGRETQYF.

The V and J genes are TRBV7-9 and TRBJ2-6; TRBD1 aligns across 8 bases. The V segment lost 4 bases and the J segment 0 bases; nucleotides outside the gene matches: 5. This CDR3 contains 17 residues. The germline V gene encodes CDR1 SEHNR and CDR2 FQNEAQ (reference sequence). The CDR3: CASSSPDRGSGANVLTF. DNA for the CDR3: TGTGCCAGCAGCTCTCCCGACAGGGGCTCTGGGGCCAACGTCCTGACTTTC.

The chain uses TRBV7-2 and TRBJ2-7; 7 positions agree with TRBD1. CDR1 SGHTA and CDR2 FQGNSA come from the germline V gene. With V trimmed by 5 bases and J by 2 bases, 9 bases remained unmatched. This CDR3 has 15 amino acids. CDR3 protein: CASSRHGTETYEQYF. In nucleotides, the CDR3 is TGTGCCAGCAGCCGCCACGGGACAGAGACCTACGAGCAGTACTTC.

The chain has TRBV5-4 and TRBJ2-2; D is unresolved. V was pared by 0 bases and J by 1 base, with 4 bases between. This CDR3 contains 14 residues. The germline V gene has CDR1 SGHNT and CDR2 YYREEE (reference sequence). CDR3 protein: CASSLDGNTGELFF. CDR3 in DNA: TGTGCCAGCAGCTTGGACGGGAACACCGGGGAGCTGTTTTTT.

This clone was observed a single time. The chain recombines TRBV2 with TRBJ1-2, with no clear D. Germline loops: CDR1 SNHLY, CDR2 FYNNEI. Between the trimmed V and J ends, which lost 2 bases and 4 bases, there was a span of 14 bases. This CDR3 comprises 15 residues. The CDR3 nucleotides read TGTGCCAGCAGTGAACTTAGTTTCAACCCCTATGGCTACACCTTC. Protein sequence: CASSELSFNPYGYTF.

This clone has more than one count but fewer than ten. The chain combines TRBV2 with TRBJ1-1; 8 bases line up with TRBD1. The J segment lost 1 base and the V segment lost 7 bases, leaving 8 bases of the junction unmatched. The CDR3 spans 15 residues. In germline, CDR1 is SNHLY, CDR2 FYNNEI. CDR3 amino acids: CASTRRQGTNTEAFF. CDR3 coding DNA: TGTGCCAGCACCCGAAGACAGGGGACGAACACTGAAGCTTTCTTT.

This sequence joins TRBV18 and TRBJ2-1; 8 bases map to TRBD2. The CDR3 length is 16 residues. The V segment lost 2 bases and the J segment 8 bases; nucleotides outside the gene matches: 11. From germline, CDR1 is KGHSH and CDR2 LQKENI. The CDR3 reads CASSPLLTVAGYEQFF. CDR3 bases: TGTGCCAGCTCACCATTACTGACAGTAGCGGGATATGAGCAGTTCTTC.

The chain uses TRBV18 and TRBJ1-5, with TRBD1 matching over 9 bases. Losses at the gene ends were 0 bases for V and 3 bases for J; bases not matched to a gene: 3. From germline, CDR1 is KGHSH and CDR2 LQKENI. The CDR3 is 16 residues long. CDR3 in amino acids: CASSPPGQGFNQPQHF. CDR3 bases: TGTGCCAGCTCACCACCGGGACAGGGTTTCAATCAGCCCCAGCATTTT.

The chain has TRBV7-2 and TRBJ2-7; TRBD1 agrees at 11 bases. Trimming removed 0 bases from V and 6 bases from J; junction bases left unmatched: 10. This CDR3 has 17 amino acids. The germline V gene has CDR1 SGHTA and CDR2 FQGNSA. For the CDR3, the DNA is TGTGCCAGCAGCTTAGCCCGGGACAGGGGGGCTTTGGGCGAGCAGTACTTC. Translating it yields CASSLARDRGALGEQYF. Using reference TRBV7-2 and TRBJ2-7 for the parts outside the CDR3, the full variable domain is GAGVSQSPSNKVTEKGKDVELRCDPISGHTALYWYRQSLGQGLEFLIYFQGNSAPDKSGLPSDRFSAERTGGSVSTLTIQRTQQEDSAVYLCASSLARDRGALGEQYFGPGTRLTVT.